This T cell receptor (beta chain) is drawn from a study of Ad26.COV2.S vaccination and SARS-CoV-2 variants. Overall study results and limits: Vaccinees and placebo recipients showed similar non-spike TCR breadth.

On this clone: Its antigen is unidentified.

The table came from immunoSEQ multiplex PCR; TCRdb's copy has only in-frame clones and leaves some out. The sample lists under 600,000 clones, 89% occurring once. The treatment is: 15 to 20 received Ad26.COV2.S at low or high dose, single or two shots; about 5 received placebo; per-sample allocation not given. At day 63 after the first vaccine or placebo injection, samples were drawn. This person who donated was an adult of 18-55 years in Boston. Ad26 vector vaccine expressed Wuhan-strain SARS-CoV-2 spike. The sequence was obtained from a person aged 18-60 years who received the Ad26.COV2.S COVID-19 vaccine or a placebo. Material: peripheral blood, obtained in a trial of Ad26.COV2.S vaccine versus placebo.

CDR3 in amino acids: CSVEDTGGGYNEQFF. DNA of the CDR3: TGCAGCGTTGAAGATACCGGCGGGGGATACAATGAGCAGTTCTTC. The genes are TRBV29-1 and TRBJ2-1; 7 bases are shared with TRBD2. The ends lost 0 bases at V and 4 bases at J; junction bases unmatched: 6. Germline values: CDR1 SQVTM, CDR2 ANQGSEA. CDR3 size: 15 residues.